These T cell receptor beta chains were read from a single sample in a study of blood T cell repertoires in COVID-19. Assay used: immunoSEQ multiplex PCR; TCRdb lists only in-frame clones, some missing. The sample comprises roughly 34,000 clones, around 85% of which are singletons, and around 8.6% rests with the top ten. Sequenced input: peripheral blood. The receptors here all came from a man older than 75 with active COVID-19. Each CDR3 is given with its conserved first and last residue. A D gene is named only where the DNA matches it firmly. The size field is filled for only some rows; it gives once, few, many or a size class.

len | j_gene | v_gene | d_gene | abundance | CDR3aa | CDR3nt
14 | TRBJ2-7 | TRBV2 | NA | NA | CASSVGRPPYEQYF | TGTGCCAGCAGTGTGGGCAGGCCGCCCTACGAGCAGTACTTC
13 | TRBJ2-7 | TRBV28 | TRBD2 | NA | CASNGGGAYEQYF | TGTGCCAGCAACGGGGGAGGGGCCTACGAGCAGTACTTC
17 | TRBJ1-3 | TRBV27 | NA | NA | CASSPRNRHSAGNTIYF | TGTGCCAGCAGTCCCCGCAACAGGCATTCAGCTGGAAACACCATATATTTT
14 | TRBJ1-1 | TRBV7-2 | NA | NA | CASSSRRGNTEAFF | TGTGCCAGCAGCTCCCGCAGGGGGAACACTGAAGCTTTCTTT
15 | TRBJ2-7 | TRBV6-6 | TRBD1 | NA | CASTPGTGRSYEQYF | TGTGCCAGCACCCCGGGGACAGGTCGTTCCTACGAGCAGTACTTC
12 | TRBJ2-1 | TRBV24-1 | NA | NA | CATGSGYNEQFF | TGTGCCACCGGGTCAGGATACAATGAGCAGTTCTTC
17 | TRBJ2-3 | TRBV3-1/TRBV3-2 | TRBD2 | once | CASSPEIAGASTDTQYF | TGTGCCAGCAGCCCGGAGATAGCGGGGGCTAGCACAGATACGCAGTATTTT
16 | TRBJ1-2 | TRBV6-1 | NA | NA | CASSEALGGGGYGYTF | TGTGCCAGCAGTGAAGCGCTTGGGGGAGGCGGCTATGGCTACACCTTC
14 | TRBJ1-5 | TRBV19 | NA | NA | CASKVREINQPQHF | TGTGCCAGTAAGGTCCGGGAGATCAATCAGCCCCAGCATTTT
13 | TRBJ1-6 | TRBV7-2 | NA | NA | CASSEGYNSPLHF | TGTGCCAGCAGCGAGGGATACAATTCACCCCTCCACTTT
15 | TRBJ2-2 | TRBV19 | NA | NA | CASSSPGANTGELFF | TGTGCCAGTAGTAGTCCGGGAGCGAACACCGGGGAGCTGTTTTTT
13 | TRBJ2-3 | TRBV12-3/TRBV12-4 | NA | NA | CASSSASRHTQYF | TGTGCCAGCAGTTCGGCTAGCCGACATACGCAGTATTTT
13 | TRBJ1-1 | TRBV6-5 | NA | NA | CASSFVRGTEAFF | TGTGCCAGCAGCTTCGTCAGGGGCACTGAAGCTTTCTTT
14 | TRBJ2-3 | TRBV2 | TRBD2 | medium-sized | CASVSGNYTDTQYF | TGTGCCAGCGTTAGCGGGAACTACACAGATACGCAGTATTTT
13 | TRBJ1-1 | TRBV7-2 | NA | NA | CASSRQENTEAFF | TGTGCCAGCAGCCGACAGGAGAACACTGAAGCTTTCTTT
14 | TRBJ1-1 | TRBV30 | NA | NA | CAWRRNGGYTEAFF | TGTGCCTGGAGGCGGAACGGGGGATACACTGAAGCTTTCTTT
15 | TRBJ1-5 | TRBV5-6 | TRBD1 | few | CASSQTGQGNQPQHF | TGTGCCAGCAGCCAGACGGGACAGGGCAATCAGCCCCAGCATTTT
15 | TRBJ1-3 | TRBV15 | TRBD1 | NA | CATSPRQGGGNTIYF | TGTGCCACCAGCCCACGACAGGGGGGTGGAAACACCATATATTTT
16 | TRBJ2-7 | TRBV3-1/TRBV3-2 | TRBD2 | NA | CASSQDSLAGGQEQYF | TGTGCCAGCAGCCAAGATTCCCTAGCGGGGGGGCAAGAGCAGTACTTC
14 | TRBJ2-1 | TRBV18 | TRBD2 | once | CASSPGGGRREQFF | TGTGCCAGCTCACCGGGGGGGGGACGCAGAGAGCAGTTCTTC
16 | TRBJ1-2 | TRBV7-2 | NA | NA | CASSLAGSVGANGYTF | TGTGCCAGCAGCTTGGCAGGGTCTGTAGGGGCAAATGGCTACACCTTC
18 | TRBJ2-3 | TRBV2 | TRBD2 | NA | CASSGWLAGGRGTDTQYF | TGTGCCAGCAGTGGATGGCTAGCGGGGGGAAGGGGCACAGATACGCAGTATTTT
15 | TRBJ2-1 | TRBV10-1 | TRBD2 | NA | CANSTPSGENNEQFF | TGCGCCAACTCAACCCCCAGCGGGGAGAACAATGAGCAGTTCTTC
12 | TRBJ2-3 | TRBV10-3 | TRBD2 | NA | CAIAGGLDTQYF | TGTGCCATCGCGGGGGGGCTCGATACGCAGTATTTT
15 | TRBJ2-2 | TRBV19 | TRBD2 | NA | CASSMASGGFGELFF | TGTGCCAGTAGTATGGCTAGCGGGGGGTTCGGGGAGCTGTTTTTT
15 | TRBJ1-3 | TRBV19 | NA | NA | CASRDGTPSGNTIYF | TGTGCCAGTAGGGACGGGACACCGTCTGGAAACACCATATATTTT
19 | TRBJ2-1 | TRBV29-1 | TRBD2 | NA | CSVEPISRSGGLYNNEQFF | TGCAGCGTTGAACCGATAAGTCGGAGCGGGGGTTTGTATAACAATGAGCAGTTCTTC
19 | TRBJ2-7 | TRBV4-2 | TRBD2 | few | CASSQAPLGIAGIGYEQYF | TGTGCCAGCAGCCAGGCCCCCCTGGGAATAGCGGGGATCGGGTACGAGCAGTACTTC
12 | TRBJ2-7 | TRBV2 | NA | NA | CASRGQFYEQYF | TGTGCCAGCAGAGGACAGTTCTACGAGCAGTACTTC
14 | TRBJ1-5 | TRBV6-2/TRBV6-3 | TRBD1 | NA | CASSYSKGQANQHF | TGTGCCAGCAGTTACTCGAAGGGACAGGCTAACCAGCATTTT
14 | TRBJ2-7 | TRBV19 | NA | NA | CASSVGGSSYEQYF | TGTGCCAGTAGTGTGGGGGGAAGCTCCTACGAGCAGTACTTC
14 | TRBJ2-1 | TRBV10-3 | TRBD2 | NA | CAISGRGGYNEQFF | TGTGCCATCAGTGGGCGGGGGGGTTACAATGAGCAGTTCTTC
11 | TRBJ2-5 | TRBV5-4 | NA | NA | CASSTGKTQYF | TGTGCCAGCAGCACCGGGAAGACCCAGTACTTC